These 9 T cell receptor beta chains were all obtained from the same sample, sequenced in a study of cytomegalovirus exposure and HLA in healthy donors. The PCR ran on 60 Vbeta and 13 Jbeta primers. The assay was immunoSEQ multiplex PCR, and TCRdb's table has in-frame clones only and misses some. The sample consists of some 200,000 clones, roughly 78% of them appearing once. The source material was PBMCs. These receptors were obtained from a girl aged 10-17 years in good health and CMV-seropositive.

The J gene is TRBJ2-4, the V gene TRBV4-3; 7 bases match TRBD2. The CDR3 has 15 amino acids. CDR1 LGHNA and CDR2 YSLEER come from the germline V gene. Trimming cost V 3 bases and J 1 base; bases outside gene matches: 3. The DNA for the CDR3 is TGCGCCAGCAGCCACATCGGGGGGGCCAAAAACATTCAGTACTTC. Amino acid sequence: CASSHIGGAKNIQYF.

The chain recombines TRBV27 with TRBJ1-2; tentative D call: TRBD1 (6 bases). The CDR3 covers 17 residues. Germline loops: CDR1 MNHEY, CDR2 SMNVEV (reference sequence). V lost 4 bases, J lost 5 bases, and 23 bases lay in between. In DNA form, the CDR3 reads TGTGCCAGCAGTTCCTCCCCACAGGGTTCCCCAATTTATGGCTACACCTTC. Encoded protein: CASSSSPQGSPIYGYTF.

For the CDR3, the DNA is TGTGCTAGTGGTTTGGACCGGCCCACAGGGGCGGGGGAAAAACTGTTTTTT. This gives the protein CASGLDRPTGAGEKLFF. V usage is TRBV12-5 and J usage is TRBJ1-4; 7 bases are a match to TRBD1. Germline V CDR1 and CDR2: LGHNT, FRNRAP. CDR3 length equals 17 residues. V shed 1 base, J shed 8 bases, and the junction held 13 bases outside the gene matches. Filled out from reference TRBV12-5 and TRBJ1-4, the complete variable domain reads DARVTQTPRHKVTEMGQEVTMRCQPILGHNTVFWYRQTMMQGLELLAYFRNRAPLDDSGMPKDRFSAEMPDATLATLKIQPSEPRDSAVYFCASGLDRPTGAGEKLFFGSGTQLSVL.

The chain carries TRBV28 and TRBJ2-3; D remains ambiguous. CDR3 length equals 15 residues. V lost 6 bases and J 5 bases, leaving 18 bases between the germline ends. Germline assignment: CDR1 MDHEN and CDR2 SYDVKM. CDR3 region: CASSSRRDTGDTQYF. For the CDR3, the DNA is TGTGCCAGCAGCTCACGGCGTGATACGGGAGATACGCAGTATTTT.

The chain couples TRBV19 to TRBJ1-4, with 7 bases identical to TRBD1. The CDR3 runs 14 residues. V was clipped by 6 bases and J by 8 bases; unmatched bases: 9. Looked up from germline, CDR1 is LNHDA and CDR2 is SQIVND (reference sequence). The CDR3 loop reads CASRTPGQTEKLFF. The CDR3 DNA reads as TGTGCCAGTAGGACACCGGGACAGACGGAAAAACTGTTTTTT.

V usage is TRBV6-4 and J usage is TRBJ2-7, with D perhaps matching TRBD1 (6 bases). CDR1 is MRHNA and CDR2 is SNTAGT in the germline V gene. The V end was cut by 2 bases, the J end by 7 bases, with 18 bases between. The CDR3 consists of 15 residues. This CDR3 is CASSDGGRGHWEQYF. The CDR3 DNA reads TGTGCCAGCAGTGACGGGGGCAGGGGCCACTGGGAGCAGTACTTC.

The chain has TRBV5-4 and TRBJ2-3; TRBD2 agrees at 10 bases. The CDR3 has 18 residues. Germline V gene data show CDR1 as SGHNT and CDR2 as YYREEE (reference sequence). V shed 3 bases, J shed 2 bases, and the junction held 12 bases outside the gene matches. The CDR3: CASSSSGGSGGFTDTQYF. The CDR3 DNA follows: TGTGCCAGCAGCTCCTCCGGTGGTAGCGGGGGGTTCACAGATACGCAGTATTTT.

This clone was detected only a few times. The rearrangement joins TRBV27 to TRBJ2-7; the match to TRBD2 covers 10 bases. In germline, CDR1 is MNHEY, CDR2 SMNVEV (reference sequence). With 5 bases clipped from V and 2 bases from J, the junction kept 9 bases outside the gene matches. This CDR3 is built from 16 residues. CDR3 region: CASSQASGGLTYEQYF. Written as DNA, the CDR3 is TGTGCCAGCAGTCAAGCTAGCGGGGGTCTCACCTACGAGCAGTACTTC.

The rearrangement joins TRBV6-4 to TRBJ2-1; 7 bases align to TRBD2. The CDR3 totals 13 residues. The germline V gene has CDR1 MRHNA and CDR2 SNTAGT. J lost 10 bases, V lost 2 bases, and 5 bases had no gene match. CDR3 sequence (DNA): TGTGCCAGCAGTGACAAGCGGGGTGGAGAGCAGTTCTTC. Protein sequence: CASSDKRGGEQFF.